Listed below are T cell receptor beta chains from one sample, sequenced in a study of OX40 agonist ivuxolimab in advanced cancers. TCRdb's copy holds only in-frame clones and misses some; the assay was immunoSEQ multiplex PCR. The sample holds around 85,000 clones; less than 95% are singletons and the top ten take around 1.5%. The sample in question was CD4+ or CD8+ T cells sorted from blood, obtained in a trial of the OX40 agonist ivuxolimab. All receptors derive from an adult with an advanced solid tumor such as melanoma, head and neck, liver or kidney cancer. CDR3s include the opening cysteine and the closing phenylalanine or tryptophan. Fields, in order: J gene, clone size, D gene, V gene, CDR3 protein, CDR3 DNA. The D gene is left open where the match is weak. Some rows mark clone size as missing; the rest say once, few, many or name a class of expanded clone.

>TRBJ2-5|NA|NA|TRBV27
CASSFLQGQETQYF
TGTGCCAGCAGTTTCTTGCAGGGACAAGAGACCCAGTACTTC
>TRBJ2-3|NA|TRBD2|TRBV2
CASGASGSTDTQYF
TGTGCCAGCGGGGCTAGCGGGAGCACAGATACGCAGTATTTT
>TRBJ2-1|NA|NA|TRBV4-2
CASSQGGESYNEQFF
TGTGCCAGCAGCCAAGGGGGGGAGTCCTACAATGAGCAGTTCTTC
>TRBJ2-1|NA|NA|TRBV18
CASSPPSSLGQFF
TGTGCCAGCTCACCACCGTCTTCCCTAGGGCAGTTCTTC
>TRBJ2-7|NA|NA|TRBV13
CASSPRLSPYEQYF
TGTGCCAGCAGCCCCAGACTCTCCCCCTACGAGCAGTACTTC
>TRBJ2-2|once|TRBD2|TRBV14
CASSQTTSGSTGELFF
TGTGCCAGCAGCCAAACTACTAGCGGGAGCACCGGGGAGCTGTTTTTT
>TRBJ2-3|NA|NA|TRBV19
CASSKRLISSTDTQYF
TGTGCCAGTAGTAAAAGACTGATCTCTAGCACAGATACGCAGTATTTT
>TRBJ2-2|NA|NA|TRBV7-3
CASSGPNAGPGELFF
TGTGCCAGCAGCGGACCTAACGCAGGGCCCGGGGAGCTGTTTTTT
>TRBJ2-7|NA|TRBD2|TRBV18
CASSPAVSLAGENEQYF
TGTGCCAGCTCCCCCGCCGTCTCGCTAGCGGGAGAGAACGAGCAGTACTTC
>TRBJ2-1|NA|NA|TRBV5-1
CASSLGDAGAYNEQFF
TGCGCCAGCAGCTTGGGAGATGCTGGGGCCTACAATGAGCAGTTCTTC
>TRBJ1-1|once|TRBD1|TRBV14
CASSRGQGGPNTEAFF
TGTGCCAGCAGCCGAGGACAGGGAGGGCCGAACACTGAAGCTTTCTTT
>TRBJ2-3|once|NA|TRBV28
CASSTFNGYTDTQYF
TGTGCCAGCAGTACCTTTAACGGATACACAGATACGCAGTATTTT
>TRBJ2-7|NA|NA|TRBV7-2
CASSLYYYEQYF
TGTGCCAGCAGCTTATATTACTACGAGCAGTACTTC